Sequencing of this T cell receptor beta chain was carried out in a study of read filtering for tumor transcriptome and immune sequencing. This clonotype was picked up a small number of times. This library used approximately 370 ng RNA and molecular barcoded adaptors spanning alpha/delta and beta/gamma chains. TCRdb reprocessed the reads with MiXCR, giving one entry per CDR3 protein. The data show tens of thousands of distinct CDR3 sequences, about a fifth seen once. Trimming left V 0 bases short and J 10 bases short, with 8 bases between. The germline V gene has CDR1 SGHKS and CDR2 YYEKEE (reference sequence). The CDR3 has 12 residues.

This sequence originates from a donor aged 40 or over with multiple myeloma. Sequenced: a population of CD138-negative cells sorted from bone marrow. This chain links TRBV5-5 with TRBJ2-1; no reliable D call. CDR3 protein: CASSLGVGEQFF. CDR3 DNA sequence: TGTGCCAGCAGCTTGGGAGTTGGAGAGCAGTTCTTC.